These 21 T cell receptor beta chains share one sample of origin, sequenced in a study of OX40 agonist ivuxolimab in advanced cancers. Method: immunoSEQ multiplex PCR; TCRdb's copy keeps in-frame clones and lacks some. The sample lists over 15,000 clones, roughly 81% seen once, with 41% in the top ten. This specimen was CD4+ or CD8+ T cells sorted from blood, taken in a trial of the OX40 agonist ivuxolimab. These receptors were obtained from an adult with an advanced solid tumor such as melanoma, head and neck, liver or kidney cancer.

This clone was detected only once. This chain joins TRBV2 and TRBJ1-1; unclear D gene. The germline V and J ends were trimmed by 3 bases and 11 bases, with 19 bases remaining between them. In germline, CDR1 is SNHLY, CDR2 FYNNEI. This CDR3 region has 14 residues. The DNA for the CDR3 is TGTGCCAGCAGTGATGACCGGCCTGAGAGGGAGGCTTTCTTT. It specifies CASSDDRPEREAFF. The variable domain in full, with the rest retrieved from reference TRBV2 and TRBJ1-1, is EPEVTQTPSHQVTQMGQEVILRCVPISNHLYFYWYRQILGQKVEFLVSFYNNEISEKSEIFDDQFSVERPDGSNFTLKIRSTKLEDSAMYFCASSDDRPEREAFFGQGTRLTVV.

The chain has TRBV9 and TRBJ2-3; a possible D gene is TRBD2 (6 bases). CDR3 length: 16 residues. Trimming shortened V by 1 base and J by 0 bases, and 12 bases separated the two germline ends. Germline lookup yields CDR1 SGDLS and CDR2 YYNGEE. The CDR3 DNA reads as TGTGCCAGCAGCGTATGGGGGGATCAGAGCACAGATACGCAGTATTTT. It codes for CASSVWGDQSTDTQYF. Together with reference TRBV9 and TRBJ2-3, the CDR3 gives the full variable domain: DSGVTQTPKHLITATGQRVTLRCSPRSGDLSVYWYQQSLDQGLQFLIQYYNGEERAKGNILERFSAQQFPDLHSELNLSSLELGDSALYFCASSVWGDQSTDTQYFGPGTRLTVL.

This clone came up a few times. This chain links TRBV5-8 with TRBJ1-5, with a weak D call TRBD1 (5 bases). This CDR3 region has 16 residues. Germline values: CDR1 SGHTS, CDR2 YDEGEE. Trimming pared 0 bases from V and 5 bases from J, leaving 15 bases between. This CDR3 reads CASSLASQGPYQPQHF. As DNA, the CDR3 is TGTGCCAGCAGCTTGGCCTCGCAGGGACCGTATCAGCCCCAGCATTTT.

V usage is TRBV7-9 and J usage is TRBJ2-7; D may be TRBD1 (6 bases). The length of the CDR3 is 13 residues. Trimming removed 1 base from V and 3 bases from J, with 7 bases in between. Germline values: CDR1 SEHNR, CDR2 FQNEAQ (reference sequence). CDR3 sequence: CASSLGDNYEQYF. The DNA for the CDR3 is TGTGCCAGCAGCTTAGGGGACAACTACGAGCAGTACTTC. The whole variable domain, remainder taken from reference TRBV7-9 and TRBJ2-7, is DTGVSQNPRHKITKRGQNVTFRCDPISEHNRLYWYRQTLGQGPEFLTYFQNEAQLEKSRLLSDRFSAERPKGSFSTLEIQRTEQGDSAMYLCASSLGDNYEQYFGPGTRLTVT.

The chain couples TRBV6-5 to TRBJ1-1; TRBD1 is a possible D gene (6 bases). Trimming took 5 bases from V and 2 from J, leaving 9 bases between them. Germline CDR1 reads MNHEY; CDR2 reads SVGAGI. CDR3 length: 13 residues. The CDR3 sequence is CASSPGQNTEAFF. CDR3 coding DNA: TGTGCCAGCAGTCCGGGACAAAACACTGAAGCTTTCTTT.

This clone was observed a handful of times. The J gene is TRBJ2-3, the V gene TRBV2, with 8 bases identical to TRBD1. CDR1 and CDR2 (germline): SNHLY, FYNNEI. This CDR3 contains 14 residues. The V and J ends lost 7 bases and 1 base, in that order; junction bases with no gene match: 4. The CDR3 coding sequence is TGTGCCAGCAAGAAGACAGGGGGCACAGATACGCAGTATTTT. Amino acid sequence: CASKKTGGTDTQYF.

The V gene is TRBV5-1, the J gene TRBJ1-5; possible D gene TRBD1, 5 bases. CDR3 length: 15 residues. V lost 4 bases to trimming and J lost 2 bases, with 13 bases between them. The germline V gene has CDR1 SGHRS and CDR2 YFSETQ. The CDR3 DNA is TGCGCCAGCAGCCCCCGGGGGGAAGGCAATCAGCCCCAGCATTTT. It codes for CASSPRGEGNQPQHF.

The J gene is TRBJ2-1, the V gene TRBV21-1. TRBV21-1 is a pseudogene. The CDR3 is made up of 14 amino acids. The CDR3 loop reads CASSAPIRDPDKFF. The CDR3 nucleotides read TGTGCCAGCAGCGCCCCGATCCGGGACCCAGACAAGTTCTTC.

This chain links TRBV9 with TRBJ1-2; D unresolved. The CDR3 contains 14 residues. Germline V gene lookup returns CDR1 SGDLS and CDR2 YYNGEE. V dropped 4 bases and J dropped 7 bases, with 17 bases sitting between them. The CDR3 protein is CASSPPHRVGGYTF. The CDR3 nucleotides are TGTGCCAGCAGCCCCCCCCACCGGGTTGGTGGCTACACCTTC.

The chain couples TRBV6-1 to TRBJ1-1; 9 bases align to TRBD1. In germline, CDR1 is MNHNS, CDR2 SASEGT. V shed 4 bases and J 4 bases; nucleotides not matched to a gene: 4. The CDR3 sequence is 14 residues long. CDR3 sequence (DNA): TGTGCCAGCAGTGGGACAGGGGATCTCACTGAAGCTTTCTTT. As protein: CASSGTGDLTEAFF.

The gene calls are TRBV28 and TRBJ2-7; the match to TRBD1 covers 10 bases. The CDR3 spans 14 residues. After removal of 6 bases from V and 0 bases from J, the junction contained 2 bases not matched to a gene. The germline V gene has CDR1 MDHEN and CDR2 SYDVKM. The CDR3 DNA follows: TGTGCCAGCAGGGGGACAGGGGACTCCTACGAGCAGTACTTC. Translation: CASRGTGDSYEQYF.

This rearrangement joins TRBV5-1 to TRBJ2-7, with D tentatively TRBD1 (6 bases). Germline lookup yields CDR1 SGHRS and CDR2 YFSETQ. The V gene lost 0 bases and the J gene lost 5 bases, with 18 bases spanning the gap. The CDR3 covers 16 residues. CDR3: CASSLALAGDWHEQYF. CDR3 nucleotides: TGCGCCAGCAGCTTGGCCCTGGCAGGGGATTGGCACGAGCAGTACTTC. Full variable domain (rest looked up from reference TRBV5-1 and TRBJ2-7): KAGVTQTPRYLIKTRGQQVTLSCSPISGHRSVSWYQQTPGQGLQFLFEYFSETQRNKGNFPGRFSGRQFSNSRSEMNVSTLELGDSALYLCASSLALAGDWHEQYFGPGTRLTVT.

The rearrangement links TRBV6-1 to TRBJ2-7, with D perhaps TRBD1 (5 bases). V gave up 10 bases and J gave up 2 bases, with 12 bases separating them. Germline V lookup: CDR1 MNHNS, CDR2 SASEGT. This CDR3 is 12 amino acids long. The chain's CDR3 is CAISQQAYEQYF. CDR3 sequence (DNA): TGTGCCATCAGCCAACAGGCCTACGAGCAGTACTTC.

This clone occurred a few times. V is TRBV4-3 and J is TRBJ2-1; 10 positions agree with TRBD1. The CDR3 is 16 residues long. Looked up from germline, CDR1 is LGHNA and CDR2 is YSLEER. V dropped 4 bases and J dropped 8; count of bases not matched to a gene: 11. The CDR3: CASSPRGQGGSDEQFF. As DNA, the CDR3 is TGCGCCAGCAGCCCAAGAGGACAGGGGGGTTCGGATGAGCAGTTCTTC.

This sequence joins TRBV7-2 and TRBJ1-1; D is ambiguous. V was trimmed by 1 base and J by 3 bases, leaving 6 bases between them. Germline values: CDR1 SGHTA, CDR2 FQGNSA. The CDR3 has 13 amino acids. CDR3 in amino acids: CASSLEPYTEAFF. The CDR3 DNA reads as TGTGCCAGCAGCTTAGAGCCTTACACTGAAGCTTTCTTT.

The CDR3 DNA is TGTGCCTGGAGTGTAAAGGGGACACGGTTCTTC. This encodes CAWSVKGTRFF. The chain is built from TRBV30 and TRBJ2-1; D is possibly TRBD1 (6 bases). The CDR3 has 11 residues. Deletions cut 0 bases from V and 15 bases from J, with 12 bases between. Germline values: CDR1 GTSNPN, CDR2 SVGIG (reference sequence).

V is TRBV5-1 and J is TRBJ1-2; TRBD1 is a possible D gene (6 bases). V gave up 4 bases and J gave up 7 bases, with 11 bases separating them. CDR3 length equals 12 residues. The germline gives CDR1 SGHRS, CDR2 YFSETQ. Here the CDR3 reads CASSLEGVGYTF. Here the CDR3 DNA reads TGCGCCAGCAGCCTGGAGGGGGTTGGCTACACCTTC.

The V and J genes are TRBV13 and TRBJ2-3; 10 bases line up with TRBD2. Germline CDR1 is PRHDT and CDR2 is FYEKMQ (reference sequence). The CDR3 totals 15 residues. After removal of 9 bases from V and 2 bases from J, the junction contained 8 bases not matched to a gene. The CDR3 loop is CASNRLAGATDTQYF. CDR3 nucleotide sequence: TGTGCCAGTAATCGGCTAGCGGGGGCCACAGATACGCAGTATTTT.

This clone was counted a single time. The chain couples TRBV27 to TRBJ2-1, with D unclear. CDR1 and CDR2 (germline): MNHEY, SMNVEV (reference sequence). Between the trimmed V and J ends, which lost 5 bases and 2 bases, there was a span of 16 bases. This CDR3 contains 16 residues. CDR3 sequence reads: CASSLTDGPTYNEQFF. For the CDR3, the DNA is TGTGCCAGCAGTCTAACCGACGGCCCTACCTACAATGAGCAGTTCTTC.

This clone showed up just a few times. The chain uses TRBV11-2 and TRBJ1-3, with D hard to call. Trimming removed 5 bases from V and 1 base from J, with 9 bases in between. The germline gives CDR1 SGHAT, CDR2 FQNNGV. This CDR3 region has 14 residues. The CDR3 protein is CASSPVVSGNTIYF. The DNA of the CDR3 is TGTGCCAGCAGCCCAGTAGTTTCTGGAAACACCATATATTTT.

V and J are TRBV6-1 and TRBJ2-7; 7 bases agree with TRBD1. Germline assignment: CDR1 MNHNS and CDR2 SASEGT. V shed 6 bases and J 0 bases; nucleotides not matched to a gene: 5. The CDR3 extends over 14 amino acids. The CDR3 nucleotides read TGTGCCAGCAGCAAAAGGGACAGCTCCTACGAGCAGTACTTC. It specifies CASSKRDSSYEQYF.